This T cell receptor (beta chain) was captured in a study of blood T cells in healthy people across ages. V was cut by 8 bases and J by 9 bases, with 23 bases left in between. The germline gives CDR1 MNHEY, CDR2 SVGAGI. CDR3 length: 15 residues. This clonotype was seen a few times. A second PCR, run for about 6 to 12 cycles, used a sample-barcoded 5' primer plus a J-beta primer mix. Any given sample supplied a minimum of 2.5 million CDR3-containing paired-end reads. TCRdb reprocessed the 5' RACE reads with MiXCR, giving one entry per CDR3 protein. The data show approximately 780,000 distinct CDR3 sequences, around 25% seen once. A further study also used this sample, focusing on T cells of mothers and their children. From that second work: In this cohort, donors were a few healthy Caucasian mothers plus their six children. Maternal samples each gave over 8 million TCR beta CDR3 reads, and child samples a few million each.

This receptor was obtained from a boy aged 5-17 years in good health. The sample was blood. The rearrangement uses TRBV6-5 and TRBJ2-1; the D gene is possibly TRBD2 (6 bases). The CDR3 DNA reads as TGTGCCAGCGGTCACCTAGGCGGGAAGCAGGGTGAGCAGTTCTTC. As protein: CASGHLGGKQGEQFF.